This is a list of T cell receptor beta chains from one sample in a study of T-cell memory formation after mild COVID-19. TCRdb used MiXCR to reprocess the 5' RACE reads, holding one entry per CDR3 protein. The repertoire includes fewer than 450,000 distinct CDR3 sequences, 20% to 25% of them detected once, and around 8.7% sits in the top ten. The sequencing input was PBMCs or a T cell subset sorted from them (not recorded which). The receptors come from an adult woman who had mild COVID-19 (a few samples of this study predate the infection). Cell type and time point are not known. CDR3s include the opening cysteine and the closing phenylalanine or tryptophan. A D gene is named only where the DNA matches it firmly. Where a row states a size, it is once, few, many or the class of an expanded clone; other rows omit it.

V	D	J	size	DNA	CDR3
TRBV7-3	.	TRBJ2-3	.	TGTGCCAGCAGCCTAAACCGGGGACGTGGAGATACGCAGTATTTT	CASSLNRGRGDTQYF
TRBV7-6	.	TRBJ1-1	.	TGTGCCAGCAGCTTAGCGGGAGCCGGGGTGAACGCTGAAGCTTTCTTT	CASSLAGAGVNAEAFF
TRBV12-3/TRBV12-4	.	TRBJ1-5	few	TGTGCCAGCAGGGGGCGGAGTGAGCCCCAGCATTTT	CASRGRSEPQHF
TRBV9	TRBD1	TRBJ1-1	few	TGTGCCAGCAGCGTTGGTCCCGGGACAGAAAACACTGAAGCTTTCTTT	CASSVGPGTENTEAFF
TRBV7-8	TRBD1	TRBJ2-7	many	TGTGCCAGCAGCCAGAGGGACAGGGCCTCCTACGAGCAGTACTTC	CASSQRDRASYEQYF
TRBV5-5	TRBD2	TRBJ2-7	.	TGTGCCAGCAGCCTCAGAGCGGGGGAGCAGTACTTC	CASSLRAGEQYF
TRBV6-1	.	TRBJ1-4	few	TGTGCCAGCAGTGAAAGGCCCCCGGTTGAAAAACTGTTTTTT	CASSERPPVEKLFF
TRBV7-9	.	TRBJ2-3	few	TGTGCCAGCAGCTTAGAAAGGCCTTCCACCGCCACAGATACGCAGTATTTT	CASSLERPSTATDTQYF
TRBV4-1	.	TRBJ2-2	.	TGCGCCAGCAGCCAGGAGGGGAATCAGGTGAACACCGGGGAGCTGTTTTTT	CASSQEGNQVNTGELFF
TRBV6-5	.	TRBJ2-7	.	TGTGCCAGCCGGCGGGACAGCTCCTACGAGCAGTACTTC	CASRRDSSYEQYF
TRBV5-1	.	TRBJ2-1	.	TGCGCCAGCAGCTCAACCCTAGCGAGCCGCTCCTACAATGAGCAGTTCTTC	CASSSTLASRSYNEQFF
TRBV3-1	.	TRBJ2-7	.	TGTGCCAGCAGCCAAGGGGTAGCGCGCTACGAGCAGTACTTC	CASSQGVARYEQYF
TRBV20-1	TRBD2	TRBJ2-7	few	TGCAGTGCTAGGCGGACTCTTAGCGGGGCCTACGAGCAGTACTTC	CSARRTLSGAYEQYF
TRBV5-1	.	TRBJ1-4	.	TGCGCCAGCAGCCGTACAGGAGCAACTAATGAAAAACTGTTTTTT	CASSRTGATNEKLFF
TRBV12-3/TRBV12-4	.	TRBJ2-7	few	TGTGCCAGCAGTTTCGGGACGAGCGTAAGAGACGAGCAGTACTTC	CASSFGTSVRDEQYF
TRBV25-1	.	TRBJ1-5	many	TGTGCCAGCAGTGAGGGCAATCAGCCCCAGCATTTT	CASSEGNQPQHF
TRBV5-6	TRBD1	TRBJ1-5	.	TGTGCCAGCGCCACAGGGGGTGAGCAGCCCCAGCATTTT	CASATGGEQPQHF
TRBV7-9	.	TRBJ2-7	few	TGTGCCAGCCGCCCTGTTGCGCTACGCGAGCAGTACTTC	CASRPVALREQYF
TRBV20-1	.	TRBJ1-2	few	TGCAGTGCTCGCCCGCTAAAAGGGGGGTTGTATGGCTACACCTTC	CSARPLKGGLYGYTF
TRBV2	TRBD1	TRBJ2-1	few	TGTGCCAGCAGTCGACAGGGGTTGGGCAATGAGCAGTTCTTC	CASSRQGLGNEQFF
TRBV5-1	.	TRBJ1-1	few	TGCGCCAGCAGCTTGGATGGCCTCACCGGGGGGGCTTTCTTT	CASSLDGLTGGAFF
TRBV20-1	.	TRBJ2-7	few	TGCAGTGCTAGAGACCTTAGACAGCCATACGAGCAGTACTTC	CSARDLRQPYEQYF
TRBV7-8	.	TRBJ2-2	.	TGTGCCAGCAGCCCACAGGCCGGGATCGGGAACACCGGGGAGCTGTTTTTT	CASSPQAGIGNTGELFF
TRBV24-1	TRBD1	TRBJ2-1	.	TGTGCCACCAGTGACGCCGGGACAGGCTCCTACAATGAGCAGTTCTTC	CATSDAGTGSYNEQFF
TRBV2	TRBD2	TRBJ2-3	few	TGTGCCAGCAGTGCCCCCTCGAAAGTGCTACTAGCGGGAGACACAGATACGCAGTATTTT	CASSAPSKVLLAGDTDTQYF
TRBV20-1	.	TRBJ2-3	few	TGCAGTGCTAGATGGGCTCTCACAGATACGCAGTATTTT	CSARWALTDTQYF
TRBV11-2	.	TRBJ1-1	many	TGTGCCAGCAGCCGATCCCAAAGGGATAACACTGAAGCTTTCTTT	CASSRSQRDNTEAFF
TRBV7-6	.	TRBJ2-5	few	TGTGCCAGCAGCTTAAGCGGCCGACAAGAGACCCAGTACTTC	CASSLSGRQETQYF
TRBV20-1	.	TRBJ2-5	few	TGCAGTGCTAGAGATCTGGGGAGGGGGTCTCAAGAGACCCAGTACTTC	CSARDLGRGSQETQYF
TRBV12-3/TRBV12-4	.	TRBJ2-5	.	TGTGCCAGCAGTTTCGGGGCGGGTTTTGGAGAGACCCAGTACTTC	CASSFGAGFGETQYF
TRBV12-3/TRBV12-4	.	TRBJ1-4	few	TGTGCCAGCAGTTTGCAGGGGAGGGAAAAACTGTTTTTT	CASSLQGREKLFF
TRBV18	TRBD1	TRBJ1-1	.	TGTGCCAGCTCACCAGGGACAGGTGCTGAAGCTTTCTTT	CASSPGTGAEAFF
TRBV5-4	.	TRBJ1-1	few	TGTGCCAGCAGCTTCCTCTCGATGTGGGGAGCTTTCTTT	CASSFLSMWGAFF
TRBV5-1	TRBD1	TRBJ1-6	few	TGCGCCAGAATATCCCGGGACAGTTTTAATTCACCCCTCCACTTT	CARISRDSFNSPLHF
TRBV29-1	.	TRBJ2-5	many	TGCAGCGCATACCAGCCGGACGGAGCACAAGAGACCCAGTACTTC	CSAYQPDGAQETQYF
TRBV7-9	.	TRBJ2-5	.	TGTGCCAGCACCCGGGCTTTAAAAGAGACCCAGTACTTC	CASTRALKETQYF
TRBV27	.	TRBJ1-1	few	TGTGCCAGCAGTTGGGGCGCGGGCACTGAAGCTTTCTTT	CASSWGAGTEAFF
TRBV27	.	TRBJ1-5	.	TGTGCCAGCCCGGGACACCCGTTGAGCAATCAGCCCCAGCATTTT	CASPGHPLSNQPQHF